Listed below are T cell receptor beta chains from one sample, sequenced in a study of T cell changes during pregnancy in multiple sclerosis. Clones were sequenced by immunoSEQ multiplex PCR, and TCRdb holds only the in-frame ones, with some missing. Here the sample spans about 28,000 clones, 92% being singletons. The starting material was peripheral blood, obtained in the first trimester of pregnancy. These receptors were taken from a female donor in good health, enrolled as a control in a pregnancy study. Each CDR3 is given without its conserved first and last residue. Size tells how often a clone was seen (once, few, many) or the class of an expanded clone, and some rows leave it out.

j_call: TRBJ2-7
clone_size: .
v_call: TRBV18
cdr3_aa: ASSTGLAGAEVRGMYEQY

j_call: TRBJ1-6
clone_size: .
v_call: TRBV4-3
cdr3_aa: ASSQGGNGNSPLH

j_call: TRBJ2-3
clone_size: .
v_call: TRBV30
cdr3_aa: AWSRAGPSTDTQY

j_call: TRBJ1-1
clone_size: .
v_call: TRBV5-1
cdr3_aa: ASSLTGDTEAF

j_call: TRBJ1-6
clone_size: .
v_call: TRBV25-1
cdr3_aa: ASSKGEQSPLH

j_call: TRBJ2-1
clone_size: .
v_call: TRBV30
cdr3_aa: AWGGWGGSYNEQF

j_call: TRBJ2-7
clone_size: .
v_call: TRBV23-1
cdr3_aa: AGSQPDLRDEQY

j_call: TRBJ2-1
clone_size: .
v_call: TRBV6-4
cdr3_aa: ASSPTAGPYNEQF

j_call: TRBJ1-1
clone_size: .
v_call: TRBV9
cdr3_aa: ASSPGTGGEAF

j_call: TRBJ2-4
clone_size: .
v_call: TRBV10-2
cdr3_aa: ASNGGVGKNIQY

j_call: TRBJ1-5
clone_size: .
v_call: TRBV19
cdr3_aa: ASSIPEGPQH

j_call: TRBJ1-2
clone_size: .
v_call: TRBV7-9
cdr3_aa: ASSLSDYGYT

j_call: TRBJ1-3
clone_size: .
v_call: TRBV7-2
cdr3_aa: ASSSERNTIY

j_call: TRBJ1-1
clone_size: few
v_call: TRBV9
cdr3_aa: ASSVAAAPMNTEAF

j_call: TRBJ1-1
clone_size: .
v_call: TRBV18
cdr3_aa: ASSPTQPRGAEAF

j_call: TRBJ1-2
clone_size: .
v_call: TRBV18
cdr3_aa: ASSPAGTPLNYGYT

j_call: TRBJ2-7
clone_size: once
v_call: TRBV10-3
cdr3_aa: AISQGTSRSYEQY

j_call: TRBJ2-5
clone_size: .
v_call: TRBV7-7
cdr3_aa: ASSRSGGQETQY

j_call: TRBJ2-5
clone_size: .
v_call: TRBV27
cdr3_aa: ASSGLLGTQY

j_call: TRBJ2-7
clone_size: .
v_call: TRBV21-1
cdr3_aa: ASSKEGGTGECEQY

j_call: TRBJ2-3
clone_size: .
v_call: TRBV10-2
cdr3_aa: ASQLARTLLGDTQY

j_call: TRBJ1-1
clone_size: .
v_call: TRBV11-3
cdr3_aa: ASSPRQGNTEAF

j_call: TRBJ2-5
clone_size: .
v_call: TRBV5-1
cdr3_aa: ASSLSSGTANKETQY

j_call: TRBJ1-5
clone_size: .
v_call: TRBV2
cdr3_aa: ASKGAAASNQPQH

j_call: TRBJ2-1
clone_size: .
v_call: TRBV4-3
cdr3_aa: ASSQDWEEGALNEQF

j_call: TRBJ1-2
clone_size: .
v_call: TRBV30
cdr3_aa: AWIGQGGGYT

j_call: TRBJ2-7
clone_size: .
v_call: TRBV5-8
cdr3_aa: ASITPGLAYEQY

j_call: TRBJ1-6
clone_size: once
v_call: TRBV6-5
cdr3_aa: ASSYERGFGSPLH

j_call: TRBJ2-7
clone_size: .
v_call: TRBV4-1
cdr3_aa: ASSHRAGGPYEQY

j_call: TRBJ1-5
clone_size: once
v_call: TRBV18
cdr3_aa: ASSPILVGQPQH

j_call: TRBJ2-2
clone_size: .
v_call: TRBV5-1
cdr3_aa: ASSLGGGAGELF

j_call: TRBJ2-7
clone_size: .
v_call: TRBV5-1
cdr3_aa: ASSLDGQAYEQY